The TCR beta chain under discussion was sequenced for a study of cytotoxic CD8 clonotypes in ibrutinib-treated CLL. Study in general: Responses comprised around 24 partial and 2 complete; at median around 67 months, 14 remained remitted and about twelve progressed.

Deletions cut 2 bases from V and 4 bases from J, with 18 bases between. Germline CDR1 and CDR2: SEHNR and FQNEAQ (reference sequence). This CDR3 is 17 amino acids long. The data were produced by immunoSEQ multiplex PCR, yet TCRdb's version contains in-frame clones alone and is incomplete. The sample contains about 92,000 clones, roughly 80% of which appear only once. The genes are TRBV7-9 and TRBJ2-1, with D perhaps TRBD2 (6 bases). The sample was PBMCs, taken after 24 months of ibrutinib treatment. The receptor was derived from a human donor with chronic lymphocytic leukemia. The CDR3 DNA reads TGTGCCAGCAGCTTACGGCAAACGGCGGGGCTTTACAATGAGCAGTTCTTC. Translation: CASSLRQTAGLYNEQFF. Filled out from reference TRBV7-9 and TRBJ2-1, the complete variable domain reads DTGVSQNPRHKITKRGQNVTFRCDPISEHNRLYWYRQTLGQGPEFLTYFQNEAQLEKSRLLSDRFSAERPKGSFSTLEIQRTEQGDSAMYLCASSLRQTAGLYNEQFFGPGTRLTVL.